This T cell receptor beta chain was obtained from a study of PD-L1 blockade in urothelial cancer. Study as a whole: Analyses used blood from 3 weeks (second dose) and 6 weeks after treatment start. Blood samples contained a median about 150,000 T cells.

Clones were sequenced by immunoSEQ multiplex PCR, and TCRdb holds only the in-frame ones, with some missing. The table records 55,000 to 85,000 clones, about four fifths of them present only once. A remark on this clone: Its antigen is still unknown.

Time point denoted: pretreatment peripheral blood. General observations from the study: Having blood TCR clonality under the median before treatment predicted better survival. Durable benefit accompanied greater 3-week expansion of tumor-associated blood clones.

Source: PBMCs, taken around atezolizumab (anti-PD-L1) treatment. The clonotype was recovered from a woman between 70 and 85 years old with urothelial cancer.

The CDR3 DNA reads TGCGCCAGCAGCAGAACAGGACAGTCCTACGAGCAGTACTTC. As protein: CASSRTGQSYEQYF. J is TRBJ2-7 and V is TRBV4-1; D may be TRBD1 (6 bases). Looked up from germline, CDR1 is MGHRA and CDR2 is YSYEKL. The CDR3 is made up of 14 amino acids. The ends were cut back, 5 bases at V and 1 base at J, with 12 bases in the middle.